This TCR beta chain comes out of a study of identical twins. Template switching, a step in the protocol, added a universal primer site, and cDNA carried unique molecular identifiers. TCRdb passed the 5' RACE reads through MiXCR, listing each CDR3 protein once. The sample holds roughly 1.6 million distinct CDR3 sequences, under 35% seen once. Each donor was a healthy Caucasian. Study findings and constraints: With abundant cord blood beta clonotypes, insertions were fewer; memory repertoires showed no such pattern.

The CDR3 sequence is 13 residues long. The V gene's germline CDR1 is SGDLS and CDR2 YYNGEE. To note about this clonotype: As yet, its antigen is unknown.

The rearrangement links TRBV9 to TRBJ2-4; D unclear. The J call is in doubt because the DNA end fits TRBJ2-7 better. The clonotype originates from a newborn girl in good health. Source material: cord blood. CDR3 in amino acids: CASPYDPAYEQYF. CDR3 sequence (DNA): TGTGCCAGCCCCTACGACCCAGCCTACGAGCAGTACTTC.